Below are 12 T cell receptor beta chains sequenced from a single sample in a study of cytomegalovirus exposure and HLA in healthy donors. It was with 60 Vbeta and 13 Jbeta primers that the PCR ran. The repertoire was sequenced with immunoSEQ multiplex PCR; TCRdb's copy has only in-frame clones and lacks some. Of roughly 290,000 clones listed, over 70% are singletons. The sequenced material came from PBMCs. Source of these receptors: a girl aged 2 to 10 in good health and CMV-seronegative.

The chain couples TRBV28 to TRBJ2-7; D perhaps matches TRBD2 (5 bases). Germline lookup yields CDR1 MDHEN and CDR2 SYDVKM. CDR3 length equals 13 residues. V was trimmed by 7 bases and J by 3 bases, leaving 13 bases between them. CDR3 sequence: CASIGGGGYEQYF. In nucleotides, the CDR3 is TGTGCCAGCATAGGAGGCGGCGGCTACGAGCAGTACTTC.

This clone was observed a few times. This chain links TRBV2 with TRBJ1-2; D might be TRBD1 (5 bases). The germline V and J ends were trimmed by 8 bases and 8 bases, with 6 bases remaining between them. CDR1 is SNHLY, CDR2 FYNNEI, per germline. The length of the CDR3 is 9 residues. CDR3 nucleotides: TGTGCCAGCTACAGGGGCTACACCTTC. Amino acid sequence: CASYRGYTF.

The chain uses TRBV5-4 and TRBJ2-1; the match to TRBD2 covers 7 bases. CDR1 is SGHNT, CDR2 YYREEE, per germline (reference sequence). The junction had 7 bases not matched to a gene; V was cut back by 0 bases and J by 4 bases. The CDR3 spans 16 residues. The CDR3 DNA is TGTGCCAGCAGCTTGGATGGCGGGAGCATTTACAATGAGCAGTTCTTC. Residues: CASSLDGGSIYNEQFF.

This clone was counted between two and nine times. The CDR3 DNA reads as TGTGCCAGCAGTTTGGCCAGGGGGCGGTTGGACGAGCAGTACTTC. Translation gives CASSLARGRLDEQYF. J is TRBJ2-7 and V is TRBV28; 8 bases agree with TRBD1. This CDR3 is 15 amino acids long. The junction had 9 bases not matched to a gene; V was cut back by 3 bases and J by 5 bases. CDR1 and CDR2 (germline): MDHEN, SYDVKM.

This sequence joins TRBV10-2 and TRBJ1-2; 7 nucleotides agree with TRBD1. CDR1 is WSHSY, CDR2 SAAADI, per germline. V was clipped by 4 bases and J by 4 bases; unmatched bases: 9. The CDR3 has 15 amino acids. CDR3 in DNA: TGCGCCAGCAGTGCAATAATGCAGGGGGGCTATGGCTACACCTTC. It yields the protein CASSAIMQGGYGYTF.

This clone was found once. This chain links TRBV27 with TRBJ2-3; TRBD1 aligns across 11 bases. The V gene's germline CDR1 is MNHEY and CDR2 SMNVEV (reference sequence). This CDR3 spans 17 amino acids. The ends lost 1 base at V and 2 bases at J; junction bases unmatched: 5. CDR3 amino acids: CASSLFGQGANTDTQYF. For the CDR3, the DNA is TGTGCCAGCAGTTTATTCGGACAGGGGGCTAACACAGATACGCAGTATTTT.

The gene calls are TRBV27 and TRBJ2-4, with 14 bases fitting TRBD2. This CDR3 contains 19 residues. With V trimmed by 6 bases and J by 8 bases, 18 bases remained unmatched. From germline, CDR1 is MNHEY and CDR2 SMNVEV (reference sequence). The CDR3 loop is CASSLFNPRTSGGRDIQYF. The CDR3 coding sequence is TGTGCCAGCAGCCTATTTAACCCACGGACTAGCGGGGGGAGGGACATTCAGTACTTC.

The chain couples TRBV9 to TRBJ1-2; D might be TRBD1 (5 bases). V lost 0 bases and J 7 bases, leaving 19 bases between the germline ends. Germline V gene lookup returns CDR1 SGDLS and CDR2 YYNGEE. The CDR3 covers 16 residues. The CDR3 spells CASSVEPGWSVGGYTF. DNA of the CDR3: TGTGCCAGCAGCGTAGAGCCAGGGTGGAGCGTGGGTGGCTACACCTTC. The whole variable domain, filled in from reference TRBV9 and TRBJ1-2, reads DSGVTQTPKHLITATGQRVTLRCSPRSGDLSVYWYQQSLDQGLQFLIQYYNGEERAKGNILERFSAQQFPDLHSELNLSSLELGDSALYFCASSVEPGWSVGGYTFGSGTRLTVV.

The chain has TRBV27 and TRBJ1-2; D perhaps matches TRBD1 (5 bases). This CDR3 contains 14 residues. V lost 6 bases to trimming and J lost 3 bases, with 14 bases between them. Germline-derived CDR1 and CDR2 are MNHEY and SMNVEV (reference sequence). In nucleotides, the CDR3 is TGTGCCAGCAGACCTCAGGGTACCCACTATGGCTACACCTTC. Its protein is CASRPQGTHYGYTF.

There are a few counts of this clone. The rearrangement uses TRBV4-1 and TRBJ2-7, with TRBD2 identical over 7 bases. After removal of 4 bases from V and 4 bases from J, the junction contained 10 bases not matched to a gene. CDR1 is MGHRA, CDR2 YSYEKL, per germline. The CDR3 has 15 amino acids. DNA of the CDR3: TGCGCCAGCAGCCCCAAAGGGAGCGGGACTTACGAGCAGTACTTC. Residues: CASSPKGSGTYEQYF.

The gene calls are TRBV27 and TRBJ1-4; possibly TRBD1 for D (6 bases). The CDR3 is 16 amino acids. Trimming took 5 bases from V and 7 from J, leaving 20 bases between them. Looked up from germline, CDR1 is MNHEY and CDR2 is SMNVEV (reference sequence). As DNA, the CDR3 is TGTGCCAGCAGTCCCGGGACACCTGATCGGGGTGAAAAACTGTTTTTT. This gives the protein CASSPGTPDRGEKLFF.

The rearrangement joins TRBV12-5 to TRBJ2-5; TRBD2 agrees at 7 bases. V trimming: 9 bases; J trimming: 5 bases; junction bases outside the gene matches: 15. Germline lookup yields CDR1 LGHNT and CDR2 FRNRAP. This CDR3 has 15 residues. The CDR3 sequence: CASAFGAGLGETQYF. The CDR3 DNA is TGTGCTAGCGCATTTGGAGCGGGGCTGGGGGAGACCCAGTACTTC.